These 8 T cell receptor beta chains share one sample of origin, sequenced in a study of blood T cell repertoires in COVID-19. The table came from immunoSEQ multiplex PCR; TCRdb's copy has only in-frame clones and leaves some out. The sample holds about 140,000 clones, approximately 91% seen once. Sequencing was performed on peripheral blood. The receptors were sampled from a man aged 65 to 79 with acute or convalescent COVID-19.

The rearrangement uses TRBV19 and TRBJ1-5; 7 nucleotides align to TRBD1. The CDR3 loop spans 13 amino acids. CDR1 is LNHDA, CDR2 SQIVND, per germline (reference sequence). Germline trimming cut 6 bases from V and 5 bases from J; bases unmatched to any gene: 4. CDR3 in amino acids: CASSDRAHQPQHF. CDR3 DNA sequence: TGTGCCAGTAGCGACAGGGCTCATCAGCCCCAGCATTTT.

The chain uses TRBV7-9 and TRBJ1-5; TRBD1 agrees at 8 bases. This CDR3 comprises 15 residues. The V gene end was trimmed by 4 bases and the J gene end by 3 bases; junction bases not matched to a gene: 5. Germline V lookup: CDR1 SEHNR, CDR2 FQNEAQ (reference sequence). The CDR3 reads CASSSSGGSNQPQHF. Written as DNA, the CDR3 is TGTGCCAGCAGCTCCTCAGGGGGCTCCAATCAGCCCCAGCATTTT.

The chain combines TRBV5-8 with TRBJ1-5; 10 bases are a match to TRBD1. The germline CDR1 and CDR2 sequences are SGHTS and YDEGEE. After removal of 2 bases from V and 7 bases from J, the junction contained 3 bases not matched to a gene. The CDR3 is made up of 14 amino acids. The CDR3 nucleotides read TGTGCCAGCAGCTTTGGACAGGGGGGACAGCCCCAGCATTTT. It is translated as CASSFGQGGQPQHF. Looking up the rest from reference TRBV5-8 and TRBJ1-5 gives the full variable domain: EAGVTQSPTHLIKTRGQQATLRCSPISGHTSVYWYQQALGLGLQFLLWYDEGEERNRGNFPPRFSGRQFPNYSSELNVNALELEDSALYLCASSFGQGGQPQHFGDGTRLSIL.

This chain joins TRBV7-9 and TRBJ2-3, with a possible D match to TRBD1 (5 bases). Germline V gives CDR1 SEHNR, CDR2 FQNEAQ (reference sequence). Trimming removed 5 bases from V and 7 bases from J, with 13 bases in between. The CDR3 totals 13 residues. CDR3 nucleotides: TGTGCCAGCAGCCCGCGGACAACCAATACGCAGTATTTT. Its protein product is CASSPRTTNTQYF.

For this clone: The sample contains more than one DNA sequence encoding this CDR3. The J gene is TRBJ2-7, the V gene TRBV7-2; D is undetermined. V lost 2 bases to trimming and J lost 3 bases, with 5 bases between them. Germline CDR1 SGHTA, CDR2 FQGNSA. The CDR3 loop spans 12 amino acids. CDR3 in DNA: TGTGCCAGCAGCTTACCCGGCTACGAGCAGTACTTC. Protein product: CASSLPGYEQYF.

This chain joins TRBV28 and TRBJ2-2; 8 nucleotides line up with TRBD2. The J segment lost 2 bases and the V segment lost 3 bases, leaving 14 bases of the junction unmatched. The CDR3 contains 19 residues. Germline assignment: CDR1 MDHEN and CDR2 SYDVKM. Here the CDR3 reads CASSFPGGLLSENTGELFF. The CDR3 nucleotides are TGTGCCAGCAGTTTTCCGGGAGGGCTTCTCTCCGAAAACACCGGGGAGCTGTTTTTT.

The rearrangement links TRBV28 to TRBJ2-4; 9 positions match TRBD1. V was clipped by 6 bases and J by 8 bases; unmatched bases: 11. Germline V gives CDR1 MDHEN, CDR2 SYDVKM. This CDR3 comprises 15 residues. For the CDR3, the DNA is TGTGCCAGCAGCTCCCCGGGACAGGGAAGGGACATTCAGTACTTC. Translation: CASSSPGQGRDIQYF. Together with reference TRBV28 and TRBJ2-4, the CDR3 gives the full variable domain: DVKVTQSSRYLVKRTGEKVFLECVQDMDHENMFWYRQDPGLGLRLIYFSYDVKMKEKGDIPEGYSVSREKKERFSLILESASTNQTSMYLCASSSPGQGRDIQYFGAGTRLSVL.

The chain is built from TRBV7-2 and TRBJ2-7; the match to TRBD1 covers 11 bases. From germline, CDR1 is SGHTA and CDR2 FQGNSA. The CDR3 is made up of 15 amino acids. V lost 5 bases, J lost 4 bases, and 7 bases stayed unmatched. In DNA form, the CDR3 reads TGTGCCAGCAGCGAGGGACAGGGGGTCCTTTACGAGCAGTACTTC. This codes for CASSEGQGVLYEQYF. Using reference TRBV7-2 and TRBJ2-7 for the parts outside the CDR3, the full variable domain is GAGVSQSPSNKVTEKGKDVELRCDPISGHTALYWYRQSLGQGLEFLIYFQGNSAPDKSGLPSDRFSAERTGGSVSTLTIQRTQQEDSAVYLCASSEGQGVLYEQYFGPGTRLTVT.